These 29 T cell receptor beta chains originate from one sample sequenced in a study of a mutant IDH1 vaccine in newly diagnosed glioma. TCRdb's table, derived via immunoSEQ multiplex PCR, lists solely in-frame clones and lacks some. The sample shows roughly 130,000 clones, roughly 77% of them seen only once. Time point described: week 11, during vaccination. Topical imiquimod was applied with each vaccine dose, which held 300 ug of mutant IDH1 20-mer peptide. The antigens for these receptors are not known. The starting material was PBMCs, obtained from a glioma patient whose treatment included an IDH1 peptide vaccine. The receptors stem from a man aged 40-49 years with glioma.

CDR3 residues: CASSTTGTGELFF. The CDR3 DNA reads TGCGCCAGCAGCACTACAGGGACCGGGGAGCTGTTTTTT. The chain is built from TRBV5-1 and TRBJ2-2, with D possibly being TRBD1 (6 bases). The germline gives CDR1 SGHRS, CDR2 YFSETQ. There are 13 residues in the CDR3. V lost 4 bases to trimming and J lost 5 bases, with 9 bases between them.

The CDR3 nucleotides are TGTGCCACTACGACCGCTAATGAAAAACTGTTTTTT. Residues: CATTTANEKLFF. This rearrangement joins TRBV15 to TRBJ1-4; D is ambiguous. Germline CDR1 is LNHNV and CDR2 is YYDKDF (reference sequence). CDR3 size: 12 residues. The V gene lost 9 bases and the J gene lost 3 bases, with 8 bases spanning the gap. The full variable domain, with the rest looked up from reference TRBV15 and TRBJ1-4, is DAMVIQNPRYQVTQFGKPVTLSCSQTLNHNVMYWYQQKSSQAPKLLFHYYDKDFNNEADTPDNFQSRRPNTSFCFLDIRSPGLGDTAMYLCATTTANEKLFFGSGTQLSVL.

The rearrangement joins TRBV11-2 to TRBJ1-3; D remains unclear. V gave up 3 bases and J gave up 3 bases, with 6 bases separating them. The CDR3 extends over 13 amino acids. The V gene's germline CDR1 is SGHAT and CDR2 FQNNGV. The CDR3 bases are TGTGCCAGCAGCTTCGGCATTGGAAACACCATATATTTT. It specifies CASSFGIGNTIYF. Supplemented by reference TRBV11-2 and TRBJ1-3, the full variable domain reads EAGVAQSPRYKIIEKRQSVAFWCNPISGHATLYWYQQILGQGPKLLIQFQNNGVVDDSQLPKDRFSAERLKGVDSTLKIQPAKLEDSAVYLCASSFGIGNTIYFGEGSWLTVV.

This chain links TRBV7-3 with TRBJ1-1; D is undetermined. The CDR3 contains 15 residues. Trimming took off 1 base at V and 0 bases at J, with 9 bases between the two ends. In germline, CDR1 is SGHTA, CDR2 FQGTGA. The CDR3 region is CASSLISVMNTEAFF. Written as DNA, the CDR3 is TGTGCCAGCAGCTTAATCAGCGTGATGAACACTGAAGCTTTCTTT.

This chain uses TRBV27 with TRBJ2-1, with D maybe TRBD1 (6 bases). Germline V lookup: CDR1 MNHEY, CDR2 SMNVEV (reference sequence). Trimming stripped 3 bases from V and 3 bases from J, with 9 bases between. The CDR3 spans 14 residues. The CDR3 region is CASSFRTDYNEQFF. Written as DNA, the CDR3 is TGTGCCAGCAGTTTTCGGACAGACTACAATGAGCAGTTCTTC.

Sample share makes this clone medium-sized (0.01 to 0.1%). The chain uses TRBV30 and TRBJ1-5; D unresolved. This CDR3 comprises 14 residues. Looked up from germline, CDR1 is GTSNPN and CDR2 is SVGIG (reference sequence). Trimming removed 1 base from V and 3 bases from J, with 10 bases in between. The CDR3 reads CAWSAAGDNQPQHF. Here the CDR3 DNA reads TGTGCCTGGAGTGCCGCAGGAGACAATCAGCCCCAGCATTTT. The full variable domain, its missing parts supplied by reference TRBV30 and TRBJ1-5, is SQTIHQWPATLVQPVGSPLSLECTVEGTSNPNLYWYRQAAGRGLQLLFYSVGIGQISSEVPQNLSASRPQDRQFILSSKKLLLSDSGFYLCAWSAAGDNQPQHFGDGTRLSIL.

The gene calls are TRBV10-3 and TRBJ1-5, with 9 nucleotides matching TRBD1. Trimming removed 6 bases from V and 6 bases from J; junction bases left unmatched: 9. The germline CDR1 and CDR2 sequences are ENHRY and SYGVKD. This CDR3 contains 15 residues. The CDR3 sequence is CAIRAEQGAGQPQHF. CDR3 coding DNA: TGTGCCATCAGGGCTGAACAGGGGGCGGGTCAGCCCCAGCATTTT.

This chain uses TRBV9 with TRBJ2-1; TRBD2 agrees at 16 bases. Losses at the gene ends were 0 bases for V and 0 bases for J; bases not matched to a gene: 3. CDR3 size: 19 residues. Germline values: CDR1 SGDLS, CDR2 YYNGEE. CDR3: CASSVDGTSGRASYNEQFF. In nucleotides, the CDR3 is TGTGCCAGCAGCGTAGATGGGACTAGCGGGAGGGCCTCCTACAATGAGCAGTTCTTC.

The V and J genes are TRBV11-1 and TRBJ2-1; D is ambiguous. This CDR3 contains 13 residues. The ends were cut back, 5 bases at V and 5 bases at J, with 10 bases in the middle. Germline V gene sequence: CDR1 SGHAT, CDR2 FQDESV (reference sequence). CDR3 in DNA: TGTGCCAGCAGCCGACCCCTGGACAATGAGCAGTTCTTC. The encoded protein is CASSRPLDNEQFF.

The genes are TRBV4-3 and TRBJ2-5; TRBD2 matches 8 bases. Germline V gives CDR1 LGHNA, CDR2 YSLEER. V dropped 2 bases and J dropped 5; count of bases not matched to a gene: 10. CDR3 length equals 16 residues. This chain's CDR3 is CASSQSLAGGGETQYF. DNA for the CDR3: TGCGCCAGCAGCCAAAGTTTGGCGGGAGGAGGCGAGACCCAGTACTTC.

The chain joins TRBV18 to TRBJ1-3; D is uncertain. Per the germline V gene, CDR1 is KGHSH and CDR2 is LQKENI. V lost 8 bases and J lost 8, with 16 bases in between. This CDR3 comprises 13 residues. CDR3 in amino acids: CASPDLVDHTIYF. Written as DNA, the CDR3 is TGTGCCAGCCCCGACCTTGTTGACCACACCATATATTTT.

The V and J genes are TRBV11-3 and TRBJ2-7; 7 nucleotides agree with TRBD1. The germline gives CDR1 SGHNT, CDR2 YENEEA. The CDR3 is made up of 13 amino acids. J gave up 3 bases and V 1 base, and 0 bases lay outside the gene matches. CDR3 coding DNA: TGTGCCAGCAGCTTAGGGGACAGCTACGAGCAGTACTTC. Its translation is CASSLGDSYEQYF.

The chain is built from TRBV7-9 and TRBJ2-2; tentative D call: TRBD2 (6 bases). Germline V lookup: CDR1 SEHNR, CDR2 FQNEAQ (reference sequence). This CDR3 is 14 amino acids long. Trimming cost V 5 bases and J 6 bases, with 13 bases left between them. In DNA, the CDR3 is TGTGCCAGCAGCCCGGAGGGCCGCGCCGGGGAGCTGTTTTTT. Protein product: CASSPEGRAGELFF.

This chain links TRBV6-5 with TRBJ1-2; D gene unclear. Germline CDR1 reads MNHEY; CDR2 reads SVGAGI. Trimming pared 6 bases from V and 2 bases from J, leaving 10 bases between. This CDR3 has 13 amino acids. CDR3 coding DNA: TGTGCCAGCAGCCAGACGGTGAACTATGGCTACACCTTC. Amino acid sequence: CASSQTVNYGYTF.

CDR3 amino acids: CASGTLVRGGEQYF. In DNA, the CDR3 is TGTGCCAGCGGGACTCTGGTTCGAGGGGGGGAGCAGTACTTC. The chain joins TRBV2 to TRBJ2-7; D assignment may be TRBD1 or TRBD2 (6 bases each). This CDR3 has 14 amino acids. The V end lost 8 bases, the J end lost 7 bases, and 21 bases lay between the germline ends. CDR1 is SNHLY, CDR2 FYNNEI, per germline.

The chain combines TRBV7-2 with TRBJ2-1, with TRBD2 as a possible D gene (6 bases). CDR3 length: 13 amino acids. V was pared by 3 bases and J by 7 bases, with 10 bases between. The germline gives CDR1 SGHTA, CDR2 FQGNSA. The CDR3 spells CASSFRRGNEQFF. CDR3 coding DNA: TGTGCCAGCAGCTTTCGGAGGGGTAATGAGCAGTTCTTC.

This clone was recorded a few times. The rearrangement uses TRBV2 and TRBJ2-3; D remains ambiguous. Per germline, CDR1 SNHLY and CDR2 FYNNEI. The CDR3 spans 11 residues. Trimming stripped 8 bases from V and 8 bases from J, with 11 bases between. CDR3 sequence reads: CASGSVGTQYF. CDR3 DNA sequence: TGTGCCAGCGGGTCGGTCGGTACGCAGTATTTT.

This chain joins TRBV6-6 and TRBJ1-5; perhaps TRBD1 as D (5 bases). V shed 5 bases and J shed 9 bases, with 14 bases lying between them. This CDR3 has 13 residues. Germline-derived CDR1 and CDR2 are MNHNY and SVGAGI (reference sequence). The CDR3 sequence is CASSPGRSRPQHF. CDR3 DNA: TGTGCCAGCAGTCCGGGACGGTCGAGGCCCCAGCATTTT.

V and J are TRBV25-1 and TRBJ2-1, with D unresolved. CDR1 is MGHDK, CDR2 SYGVNS, per germline. There are 15 residues in the CDR3. Trimming shortened V by 6 bases and J by 6 bases, and 18 bases separated the two germline ends. The CDR3 DNA reads TGTGCCAGCAGCGCCTCCCCCCCGACCCTCAATGAGCAGTTCTTC. It translates to CASSASPPTLNEQFF. The variable domain in full, with the rest retrieved from reference TRBV25-1 and TRBJ2-1, is EADIYQTPRYLVIGTGKKITLECSQTMGHDKMYWYQQDPGMELHLIHYSYGVNSTEKGDLSSESTVSRIRTEHFPLTLESARPSHTSQYLCASSASPPTLNEQFFGPGTRLTVL.

The chain uses TRBV28 and TRBJ2-3; TRBD2 matches at 8 bases. CDR1 and CDR2 (germline): MDHEN, SYDVKM. The CDR3 is 12 residues long. V shed 11 bases and J 5 bases; nucleotides not matched to a gene: 6. CDR3 DNA sequence: TGTGCCGCGACTAGCGTCAAAGATACGCAGTATTTT. Residues: CAATSVKDTQYF.

This chain joins TRBV10-3 and TRBJ2-2, with 7 bases matching TRBD2. The CDR3 sequence is 17 residues long. Trimming at V came to 5 bases and at J to 6 bases, leaving 15 bases not matched to a gene. CDR1 is ENHRY and CDR2 is SYGVKD in the germline V gene. The CDR3 is CAISRSSGAGESGELFF. As DNA, the CDR3 is TGTGCCATCAGTCGGTCTTCAGGCGCGGGAGAGTCCGGGGAGCTGTTTTTT.

The chain joins TRBV4-3 to TRBJ2-4, with D hard to call. Trimming shortened V by 0 bases and J by 0 bases, and 12 bases separated the two germline ends. The CDR3 spans 17 residues. Germline loops: CDR1 LGHNA, CDR2 YSLEER. The CDR3 region is CASSQELAGLAKNIQYF. CDR3 nucleotides: TGCGCCAGCAGCCAAGAGCTGGCAGGTCTAGCCAAAAACATTCAGTACTTC.

This clone was recorded once. In the same sample, other DNA sequences code for this CDR3. The chain joins TRBV2 to TRBJ2-5, with D possibly being TRBD1 (5 bases). CDR3 length: 13 residues. The germline V gene encodes CDR1 SNHLY and CDR2 FYNNEI. V shed 4 bases and J shed 0 bases, with 6 bases lying between them. CDR3 amino acids: CASSAGYQETQYF. CDR3 bases: TGTGCCAGCAGTGCAGGGTACCAAGAGACCCAGTACTTC.

CDR3: CASSKRGTSGRTQYF. DNA of the CDR3: TGTGCCAGTAGTAAAAGGGGGACTAGCGGGAGAACGCAGTATTTT. V and J are TRBV19 and TRBJ2-3; 14 bases line up with TRBD2. V dropped 4 bases and J dropped 9; count of bases not matched to a gene: 6. Germline V gene sequence: CDR1 LNHDA, CDR2 SQIVND (reference sequence). This CDR3 is built from 15 residues.

About this clone itself: Other DNA sequences of this sample code for an identical CDR3. The V call is TRBV6-5, the J call TRBJ2-3; no firm D call. The germline V gene encodes CDR1 MNHEY and CDR2 SVGAGI. The CDR3 sequence is 11 residues long. V lost 6 bases and J 5 bases, leaving 6 bases between the germline ends. The CDR3 loop reads CASSLGDTQYF. In DNA form, the CDR3 reads TGTGCCAGCAGCCTTGGAGATACGCAGTATTTT.

The chain couples TRBV10-3 to TRBJ1-5, with a possible D match to TRBD1 (5 bases). The germline CDR1 and CDR2 sequences are ENHRY and SYGVKD. The CDR3 has 14 residues. The V end lost 9 bases, the J end lost 4 bases, and 16 bases lay between the germline ends. The CDR3 is CAIGGGNGNQPQHF. The CDR3 coding sequence is TGTGCCATAGGCGGGGGAAATGGGAATCAGCCCCAGCATTTT.

The chain joins TRBV18 to TRBJ1-2; 8 bases match TRBD1. Germline V lookup: CDR1 KGHSH, CDR2 LQKENI. This CDR3 has 14 residues. V was clipped by 6 bases and J by 3 bases; unmatched bases: 6. The CDR3 is CASSLATGDYGYTF. The CDR3, as DNA: TGTGCCAGCTCTCTTGCGACAGGGGACTATGGCTACACCTTC.

CDR3: CASSLMTGSNQPQHF. The CDR3, as DNA: TGCGCCAGCAGCTTGATGACAGGTAGCAATCAGCCCCAGCATTTT. The chain recombines TRBV5-1 with TRBJ1-5; D perhaps matches TRBD1 (6 bases). The germline V gene has CDR1 SGHRS and CDR2 YFSETQ. The CDR3 spans 15 residues. V lost 1 base to trimming and J lost 0 bases, with 8 bases between them.

The chain is built from TRBV5-5 and TRBJ2-7; TRBD1 is a possible D gene (6 bases). V gave up 3 bases and J gave up 2 bases, with 12 bases separating them. The CDR3 totals 14 residues. Germline-derived CDR1 and CDR2 are SGHKS and YYEKEE (reference sequence). The DNA of the CDR3 is TGTGCCAGCAGCTCAGGACAGAAAGCCTACGAGCAGTACTTC. Translating gives CASSSGQKAYEQYF.